Listed here are 8 T cell receptor beta chains from one sample, sequenced in a study of long-term antiretroviral therapy in people with HIV. The run of the v3.0 immunoSEQ assay was at survey level. Here immunoSEQ multiplex PCR was the method, and the copy in TCRdb shows in-frame clones only, minus some. The data show around 21,000 clones, about four fifths seen once. Material: unsorted PBMCs, obtained 1.5 years after starting antiretroviral therapy. The receptors originated from a man aged 30 to 39 with HIV.

This chain connects TRBV6-5 to TRBJ2-1; weak D call: TRBD1 (5 bases). Germline loops: CDR1 MNHEY, CDR2 SVGAGI. The CDR3 is 15 residues long. The ends were cut back, 6 bases at V and 0 bases at J, with 12 bases in the middle. The CDR3 nucleotides read TGTGCCAGCAGGGATACAGGTAGCTCCTACAATGAGCAGTTCTTC. Translation: CASRDTGSSYNEQFF.

This rearrangement joins TRBV5-4 to TRBJ1-1; tentative D call: TRBD1 (5 bases). V was clipped by 4 bases and J by 7 bases, with 20 bases between them. The CDR3 totals 15 residues. Germline V lookup: CDR1 SGHNT, CDR2 YYREEE (reference sequence). The CDR3 coding sequence is TGTGCCAGCAGCCTGAGCGGGGGGGGAAAGGATGAAGCTTTCTTT. This encodes CASSLSGGGKDEAFF.

The chain couples TRBV2 to TRBJ2-2, with TRBD1 matching over 7 bases. The length of the CDR3 is 15 residues. Germline values: CDR1 SNHLY, CDR2 FYNNEI. V lost 6 bases to trimming and J lost 3 bases; unmatched junction nucleotides: 7. CDR3 in amino acids: CASSADRVDTGELFF. CDR3 in DNA: TGTGCCAGCAGCGCCGACAGGGTGGACACCGGGGAGCTGTTTTTT.

The CDR3 is CASSPPQEEEQYF. CDR3 nucleotides: TGTGCCAGCAGCCCACCCCAGGAGGAGGAGCAGTACTTC. The chain employs TRBV7-9 and TRBJ2-7; possible D gene TRBD2, 5 bases. This CDR3 has 13 residues. V lost 5 bases, J lost 7 bases, and 15 bases lay in between. The V gene's germline CDR1 is SEHNR and CDR2 FQNEAQ (reference sequence).

V gene TRBV13 combines with J gene TRBJ2-7, with 13 bases that match TRBD2. The CDR3 is 17 residues long. Losses at the gene ends were 4 bases for V and 5 bases for J; bases not matched to a gene: 11. Germline values: CDR1 PRHDT, CDR2 FYEKMQ (reference sequence). DNA for the CDR3: TGTGCCAGCAGCTCGCGGACTAGCGGGAGATCGTCCCACGAGCAGTACTTC. Residues: CASSSRTSGRSSHEQYF.

This chain connects TRBV28 to TRBJ1-5; D not certain. This CDR3 region has 16 residues. Trimming took 7 bases from V and 0 from J, leaving 16 bases between them. Germline loops: CDR1 MDHEN, CDR2 SYDVKM. In DNA form, the CDR3 reads TGTGCCAGCACGACGAAAGAGCTGTATAGCAATCAGCCCCAGCATTTT. This codes for CASTTKELYSNQPQHF. The full variable domain, rest sourced from reference TRBV28 and TRBJ1-5, is DVKVTQSSRYLVKRTGEKVFLECVQDMDHENMFWYRQDPGLGLRLIYFSYDVKMKEKGDIPEGYSVSREKKERFSLILESASTNQTSMYLCASTTKELYSNQPQHFGDGTRLSIL.

The chain is built from TRBV13 and TRBJ2-2; no definite D call. From germline, CDR1 is PRHDT and CDR2 FYEKMQ (reference sequence). CDR3 length equals 12 residues. The ends were cut back, 7 bases at V and 4 bases at J, with 7 bases in the middle. The CDR3 coding sequence is TGTGCCAGCATTACCCTCACCGGGGAGCTGTTTTTT. Encoded protein: CASITLTGELFF.

The V call is TRBV7-8, the J call TRBJ2-7; a possible D gene is TRBD2 (5 bases). With 1 base removed from V and 2 bases from J, the gap between germline ends came to 15 bases. Per the germline V gene, CDR1 is SGHVS and CDR2 is FQNEAQ. The CDR3 spans 16 residues. CDR3 in amino acids: CASSLGPGSVTYEQYF. In nucleotides, the CDR3 is TGTGCCAGCAGCTTAGGGCCGGGAAGCGTTACCTACGAGCAGTACTTC.